The source of this T cell receptor (beta chain) is a study of blood T cell repertoires in COVID-19. Study-level background: In each case, the material was cDNA or gDNA derived from T cells, B-cell-depleted T cells, or PBMCs.

Per the original data handling: Nucleated cell number was recorded as an estimate derived from reference gene primer amplification. Sequencing was performed with immunoSEQ multiplex PCR; in TCRdb, only in-frame clones are kept and a portion is missing. That table gives V, J and clone size, and the DNA gave D and trimming. The sample lists 200,000 to 300,000 clones; around four fifths were seen once. Germline loops: CDR1 MNHEY, CDR2 SVGAGI. The CDR3 is made up of 15 amino acids. V lost 9 bases, J lost 2 bases, and 10 bases stayed unmatched. This chain connects TRBV6-5 to TRBJ1-5; 7 positions match TRBD1. Input material: peripheral blood. The TCR was taken from a man in his forties or fifties with acute or convalescent COVID-19. CDR3 DNA: TGTGCCAGTGGGAACAGGGGTGCGGGCAATCAGCCCCAGCATTTT. Amino acid sequence: CASGNRGAGNQPQHF.